The T cell receptor beta chain described here comes from a study of CD8+ T cells in alopecia areata. For the study at large: Treated patients were given 5 to 10 mg oral tofacitinib twice daily. The percentage of affected scalp area served as the score of severity for treated patients.

Treatment defined: oral pan-JAK inhibitor, 5-10 mg twice daily. Comments on this clone: The antigen remains undetermined.

TCR sequencing used cDNA made by reverse transcription of extracted RNA. Measured with immunoSEQ multiplex PCR; TCRdb has only the in-frame clones, and not every one. The sample gives 130,000 to 150,000 clones, around four fifths of which show up once; roughly 25% is in the top ten. J gave up 3 bases and V 1 base, and 9 bases lay outside the gene matches. Germline V lookup: CDR1 SGHVS, CDR2 FNYEAQ. This CDR3 region has 17 residues. Findings and caveats of the study: Many of the expanded lesional clones endured in scalp and blood while on tofacitinib. TCR sharing across patients was less clear than in mice, possibly HLA-related.

This clonotype was sampled from a human donor with alopecia areata. This chain links TRBV7-6 with TRBJ1-5, with 7 bases identical to TRBD1. The starting material was CD8+ T cells sorted from blood, obtained at week 4, from a patient treated with tofacitinib. The CDR3 reads CASSLDPGQVTNQPQHF. DNA for the CDR3: TGTGCCAGCAGCTTAGACCCCGGACAGGTCACCAATCAGCCCCAGCATTTT.